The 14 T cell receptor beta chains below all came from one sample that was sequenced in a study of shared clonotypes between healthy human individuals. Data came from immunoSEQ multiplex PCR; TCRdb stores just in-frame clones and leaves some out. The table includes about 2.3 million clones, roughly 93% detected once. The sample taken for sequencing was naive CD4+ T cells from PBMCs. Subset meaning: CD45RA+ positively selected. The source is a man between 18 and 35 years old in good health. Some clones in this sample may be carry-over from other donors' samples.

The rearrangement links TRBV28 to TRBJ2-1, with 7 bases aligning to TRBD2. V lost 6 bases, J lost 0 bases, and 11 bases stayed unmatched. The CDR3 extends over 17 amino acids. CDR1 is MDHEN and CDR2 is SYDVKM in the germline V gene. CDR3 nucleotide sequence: TGTGCCAGCAGAAGAGTACTAGCGAGACGCTCCTACAATGAGCAGTTCTTC. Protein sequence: CASRRVLARRSYNEQFF.

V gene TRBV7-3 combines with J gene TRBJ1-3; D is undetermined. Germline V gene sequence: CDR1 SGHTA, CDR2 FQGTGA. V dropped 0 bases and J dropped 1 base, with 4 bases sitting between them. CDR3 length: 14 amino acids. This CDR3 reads CASSLTFSGNTIYF. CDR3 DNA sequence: TGTGCCAGCAGCTTAACGTTTTCTGGAAACACCATATATTTT.

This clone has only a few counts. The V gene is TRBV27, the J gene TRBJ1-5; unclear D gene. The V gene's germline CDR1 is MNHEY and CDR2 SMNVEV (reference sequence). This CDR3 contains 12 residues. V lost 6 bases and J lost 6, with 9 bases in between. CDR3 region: CASRGVGQPQHF. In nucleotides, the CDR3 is TGTGCCAGCAGGGGAGTAGGTCAGCCCCAGCATTTT.

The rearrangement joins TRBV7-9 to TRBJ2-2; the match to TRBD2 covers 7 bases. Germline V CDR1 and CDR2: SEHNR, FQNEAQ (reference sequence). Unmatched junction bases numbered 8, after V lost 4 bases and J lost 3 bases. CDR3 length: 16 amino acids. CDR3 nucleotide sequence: TGTGCCAGCAGCTCGTCTAGCGGAGAATACACCGGGGAGCTGTTTTTT. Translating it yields CASSSSSGEYTGELFF.

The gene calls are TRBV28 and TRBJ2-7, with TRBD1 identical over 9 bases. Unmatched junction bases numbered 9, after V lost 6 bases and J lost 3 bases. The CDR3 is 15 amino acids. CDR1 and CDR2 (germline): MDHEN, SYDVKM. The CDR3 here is CASRPDGTGIYEQYF. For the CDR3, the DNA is TGTGCCAGCAGACCCGACGGGACAGGGATCTACGAGCAGTACTTC.

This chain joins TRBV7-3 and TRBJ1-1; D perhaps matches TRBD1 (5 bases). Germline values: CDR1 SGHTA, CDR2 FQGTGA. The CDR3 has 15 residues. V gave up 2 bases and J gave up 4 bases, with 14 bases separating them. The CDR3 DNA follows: TGTGCCAGCAGCTTAGGCCCTGGGGGGACCACTGAAGCTTTCTTT. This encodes CASSLGPGGTTEAFF.

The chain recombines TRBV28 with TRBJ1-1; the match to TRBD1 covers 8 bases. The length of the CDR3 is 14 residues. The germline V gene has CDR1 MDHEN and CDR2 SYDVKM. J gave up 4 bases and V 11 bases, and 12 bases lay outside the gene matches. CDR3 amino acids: CAESRTGTTTEAFF. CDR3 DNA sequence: TGTGCCGAATCTAGGACAGGGACCACCACTGAAGCTTTCTTT.

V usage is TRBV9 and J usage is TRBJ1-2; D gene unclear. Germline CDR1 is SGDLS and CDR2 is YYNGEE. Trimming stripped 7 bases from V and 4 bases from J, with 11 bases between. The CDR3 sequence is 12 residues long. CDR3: CASSIPSYGYTF. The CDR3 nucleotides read TGTGCCAGCTCCATCCCCTCCTATGGCTACACCTTC.

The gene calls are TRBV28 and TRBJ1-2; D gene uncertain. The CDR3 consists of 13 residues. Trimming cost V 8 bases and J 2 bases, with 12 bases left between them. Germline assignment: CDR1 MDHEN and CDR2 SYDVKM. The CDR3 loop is CASSEGGNYGYTF. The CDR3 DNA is TGTGCCAGCTCAGAAGGAGGGAACTATGGCTACACCTTC.

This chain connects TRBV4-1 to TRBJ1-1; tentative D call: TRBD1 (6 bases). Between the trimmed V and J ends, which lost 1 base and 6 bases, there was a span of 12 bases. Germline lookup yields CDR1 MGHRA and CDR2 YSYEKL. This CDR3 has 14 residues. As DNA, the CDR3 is TGCGCCAGCAGCCAAGGCCTTAGGGGGTCTGAAGCTTTCTTT. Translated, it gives CASSQGLRGSEAFF.

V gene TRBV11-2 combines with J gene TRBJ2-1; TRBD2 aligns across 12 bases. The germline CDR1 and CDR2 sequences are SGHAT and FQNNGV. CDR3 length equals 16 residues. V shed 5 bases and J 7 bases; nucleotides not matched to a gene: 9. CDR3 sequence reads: CASSIRTSGNGNEQFF. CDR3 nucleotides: TGTGCCAGCAGCATACGGACTAGCGGGAATGGAAATGAGCAGTTCTTC.

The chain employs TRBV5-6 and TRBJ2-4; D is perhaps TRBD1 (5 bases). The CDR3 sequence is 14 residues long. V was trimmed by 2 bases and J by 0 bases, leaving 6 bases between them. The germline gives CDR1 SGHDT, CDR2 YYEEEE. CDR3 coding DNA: TGTGCCAGCAGCTTTCAGGGAGCCAAAAACATTCAGTACTTC. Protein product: CASSFQGAKNIQYF.

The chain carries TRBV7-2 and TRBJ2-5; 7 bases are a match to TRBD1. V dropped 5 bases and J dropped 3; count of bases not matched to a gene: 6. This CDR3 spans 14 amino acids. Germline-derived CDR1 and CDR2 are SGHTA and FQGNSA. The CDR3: CASSLWTGEETQYF. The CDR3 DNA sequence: TGTGCCAGCAGCCTGTGGACAGGAGAAGAGACCCAGTACTTC.

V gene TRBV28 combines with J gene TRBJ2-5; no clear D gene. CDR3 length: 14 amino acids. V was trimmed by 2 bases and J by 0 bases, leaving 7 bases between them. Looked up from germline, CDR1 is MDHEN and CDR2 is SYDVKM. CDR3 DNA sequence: TGTGCCAGCAGTTTAGGGCCTTACCAAGAGACCCAGTACTTC. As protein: CASSLGPYQETQYF.